Listed here is a single TCR beta chain. The clone's antigen remains unknown. There are no base qualities to consult, and no much larger clone falls within one base. The High Capacity cDNA Reverse Transcription Kit was used to reverse transcribe all of the isolated RNA, meaning that expressed TCRB transcripts were what got sequenced. Naive, central memory and regulatory T cell samples underwent deep immunoSEQ sequencing, averaging around 3.9 million total reads per sample. Sorted cells were lysed in RLT buffer, and RNA was extracted using DNase-treated RNeasy Micro or Mini kits according to cell number. Each cell subset was processed separately to prevent cross-contamination, with patient and healthy donor samples processed together. Using the immunoSEQ multiplex PCR, TCRB sequences were amplified from cDNA into 87-bp fragments spanning the CDR3 region. The amplicons were sequenced using the Illumina HiSeq platform. The original methods were these. Synthetic template baselines were used to correct PCR bias computationally, reads within Hamming distance 2 were collapsed, and singletons that could not be merged were discarded. Reads were aligned against IMGT so that V, D and J genes, CDR3 length and insertions or deletions at six rearrangement sites could be assigned. Clonotype counts were normalized to sorted cell number within each subset before computing true diversity and Gini coefficients with the tcR R package. Repertoire sharing was quantified using the overlap coefficient calculated on TCRB nucleotide sequences. Out-of-frame TCRB sequences from naive cells were analyzed as a proxy for the pre-selection repertoire. Held by TCRdb, this immuneACCESS table contains in-frame sequences only and omits some clones. Under half of the omission traces to an unresolved V gene where checked; the cause of the rest is unknown. The V and J calls and the clone size are those of that table, but D and trimming were determined from the DNA. The sample profile shows hundreds of thousands of clones; 12% to 15% of them were found once. The top ten hold about 0.03% of the sample.

Trimming removed 8 bases from V and 8 bases from J, leaving 19 bases between the germline ends. The cysteine opens and the phenylalanine closes a CDR3 of 14 amino acids. Only the CDR3 region is kept as DNA, spanning 42 bases read in frame from base 1. The germline V gene (reference sequence) sets CDR1 to LNHDA and CDR2 to SQIVND. This sample was included in a study of beta chain features in type 1 diabetes (dated by TCRdb to the late 2010s). The study in broad terms: Mean age, gender distribution, total cell number and subset yield did not differ between patients and healthy donors. The study compared the TCRB repertoires of sorted circulating CD4+ T cell subsets in recently diagnosed type 1 diabetes patients with those in matched healthy donors. A total of 90 million to 120 million sorted cells were examined across all samples, and a strong correlation was observed between cell number per subset and RNA yield. Regulatory and stem cell-like memory subsets were isolated from only 8 patients and roughly 8 healthy donors, whereas naive and central memory subsets came from all 30 or so donors.

Broader findings and caveats from the paper: Shorter templates might have been favored by PCR, but patient and control samples were amplified and corrected together, so both groups would have been affected equally by any skew. Fewer insertions and more nucleotide deletions at VDJ recombination sites were observed in patients with type 1 diabetes, implying thymic rearrangement abnormalities. Naive, central memory and regulatory TCRB repertoires appeared to be more alike among patients than among healthy donors. HLA sub-analyses involved small numbers of individuals, so any influence of HLA type on TCRB rearrangement remained unresolved. In all four CD4+ subsets, TCRB CDR3 length was moderately but significantly shorter in type 1 diabetes patients. Because cDNA rather than genomic DNA was sequenced, highly expressing activated cells could have been over-represented, although no difference in activation and CD3 levels was found between groups.

A single peripheral blood draw of 90 to 150 mL on average was collected from each donor into heparinised tubes. Naive, central memory, regulatory and stem cell-like memory CD4+ T cells were sorted on a BD FACSAria II using a panel including CD45RO, CCR7, CD25, CD127, CD95 and CD27. A purity above 98% was achieved for all sorted populations. PBMCs were isolated immediately by Lymphoprep density gradient centrifugation and stained directly without culture. So that batch effects would be minimized, each experiment stained and sorted samples in pairs, pairing one healthy donor with one patient. Sequenced input: naive CD4+ T cells from blood. The cell subset or site label here, explained by the study, means: true naive CD4+ T cells. The V and J segments used are TRBV19 and TRBJ2-1; TRBD1 is a possible D gene, resting on 6 matching bases. This receptor was identified in a woman in her 40s in good health. The CDR3 region: CASSDRGPTDEQFF. The DNA is as follows: TGTGCCAGTTCGGACAGAGGCCCTACTGATGAGCAGTTCTTC.